This T cell receptor beta chain was profiled in a study of blood T cell repertoires in COVID-19. At the level of the study: Sites in the United States, Italy and Spain provided acute and convalescent COVID-19 samples. In each case, the material was cDNA or gDNA derived from T cells, B-cell-depleted T cells, or PBMCs.

Germline V CDR1 and CDR2: MNHEY, SMNVEV (reference sequence). V lost 0 bases to trimming and J lost 5 bases; unmatched junction nucleotides: 9. This CDR3 comprises 16 residues. In the authors' workflow: Amplified reference gene primers provided the basis for estimating nucleated cell counts. The protocol was immunoSEQ multiplex PCR, while the TCRdb copy is restricted to in-frame clones and leaves out a portion. V, J and clone size reflect that table, while D and trimming were determined from the DNA. The sample carries over 150,000 clones, about 79% recorded once. This clone was seen repeatedly, ten times or more.

V and J are TRBV27 and TRBJ2-7, with 8 nucleotides matching TRBD1. The sequence was collected from a human donor in a cohort sampled during active COVID-19. Source material: peripheral blood. The chain's CDR3 is CASSLSGAGGRNEQYF. The CDR3, as DNA: TGTGCCAGCAGTTTATCCGGAGCAGGGGGCAGAAACGAGCAGTACTTC.